This T cell receptor (beta chain) appears in the sequencing data of a study of T cell clonality in common variable immunodeficiency. Overall study findings and caveats: Compared with controls, CVID subjects had fewer shared TCRbeta clones. Authors noted CVID clonality's cause needs subpopulation repertoire sequencing. Compared with healthy controls, CVID subjects showed increased TCRbeta clonality, mostly in about a third.

Libraries were prepared by immunoSEQ multiplex PCR; TCRdb keeps only in-frame clonotypes and omits some of them. The sample offers 30,000 to 40,000 clones and no singletons, the top ten holding approximately 8.8%. The germline gives CDR1 LNHNV, CDR2 YYDKDF (reference sequence). With 5 bases clipped from V and 4 bases from J, the junction kept 17 bases outside the gene matches. The CDR3 is made up of 17 amino acids. This clone was observed many times. Its antigen is not identified. Coverage ceases 3 residues before the CDR3 finishes, and the germline J gene fills in the end. The receptor was isolated from a person aged 18 to 70 in good health. The sample comprised peripheral blood mononuclear cells. This chain connects TRBV15 to TRBJ2-7; 7 bases agree with TRBD2. CDR3 protein: CATSPRKEVSSGYEQYF. CDR3 DNA (partial): TGTGCCACCAGCCCCCGTAAGGAGGTCTCTAGCGGATACGAG.